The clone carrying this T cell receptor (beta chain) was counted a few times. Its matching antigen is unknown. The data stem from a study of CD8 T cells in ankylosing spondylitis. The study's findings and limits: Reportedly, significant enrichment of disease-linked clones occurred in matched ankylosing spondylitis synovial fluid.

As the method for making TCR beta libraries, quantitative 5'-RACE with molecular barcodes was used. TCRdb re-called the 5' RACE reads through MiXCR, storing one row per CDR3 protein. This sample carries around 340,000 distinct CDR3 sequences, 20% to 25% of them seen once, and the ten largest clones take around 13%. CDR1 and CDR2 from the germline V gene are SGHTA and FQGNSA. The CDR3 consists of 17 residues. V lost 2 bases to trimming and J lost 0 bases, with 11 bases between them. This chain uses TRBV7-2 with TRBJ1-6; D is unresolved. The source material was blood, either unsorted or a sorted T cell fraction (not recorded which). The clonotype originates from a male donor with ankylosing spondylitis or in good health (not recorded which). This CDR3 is CASSLLGLSSYNSPLHF. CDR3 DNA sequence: TGTGCCAGCAGCTTACTTGGGCTTTCCTCCTATAATTCACCCCTCCACTTT.